This TCR beta chain is drawn from a study of identical twins listed by TCRdb under 2016. Background on the whole study: TCR alpha and beta repertoires from monozygotic twins, unrelated adults of various ages and cord blood were deep-sequenced to test whether fetal clonotypes persist. Replicate twin experiments were performed at different times using different library preparation protocols to rule out contamination.

Paper-wide results and their limitations: Because the same donors could not be followed over many years, conclusions were based on cross-sectional statistical analysis. Compared with coincidental sharing between unrelated individuals, out-of-frame TCR alpha sequences shared between twins had an excess of sequences with low generation probability. In monozygotic twins, recombination models systematically underestimated out-of-frame TCR alpha sharing, but the models matched the sharing seen between unrelated individuals. Abundant cord blood beta clonotypes carried fewer insertions; young adult naive repertoires showed a weaker similar trend, while memory repertoires showed none. In beta out-of-frame sequences, excess twin sharing was weaker, because having fewer shared sequences lowered the signal-to-noise ratio. Invariant T cells such as MAIT and iNKT could partly confound zero-insertion analyses, though diverse VJ usage argued against this for most clonotypes.

Every donor in the study was a healthy Caucasian. Three pairs of female monozygotic twins, all aged roughly 18 to 29 years, made up the twin cohort. CD4+ and CD8+ T cell populations were isolated with positive isolation kits from Invitrogen. The library came from 5' RACE. The instrument given in TCRdb is Illumina HiSeq 2000. Template switching introduced a universal primer binding site; the final cDNA contained a unique molecular identifier, enabling accurate counting of TCR cDNA molecules. Specific primers in the conserved constant-segment region were used to synthesize first-strand cDNA for the TCR alpha and beta chains. To control for contamination, every cDNA library carried two barcodes: a SMART-Mk sample barcode plus Illumina barcodes. TruSeq adapter sequences and Illumina sample barcodes were added in two successive PCR steps. TCR alpha and beta cDNA libraries were sequenced on the Illumina HiSeq platform with custom primers. The paper's data handling went like this. Unique molecular identifiers were extracted from raw reads with MiGEC, and CDR3 positions were determined with MiXCR. For each individual, recombination models were inferred using an EM algorithm with the repgenHMM and IGoR tools. The tcR package in R was used for shared clonotype analysis, with sharing normalized by the product of cloneset sizes. To study raw recombination free of thymic and clonal selection effects, out-of-frame nonproductive sequences were analyzed. Clones were called with MiXCR by TCRdb after fastp trimmed the public reads at Q25, and only in-frame beta chains were retained. A single entry per CDR3 protein holds the most common genes and DNA from its merged rows. TCRdb, not the original authors, processed these V and J calls. For this sample there are around 550,000 distinct CDR3 sequences; roughly 15% appear just once. Together, the top ten hold nearly 0.45% of the sample.

A note on this clonotype: What antigen it recognizes has not been identified. Base qualities are not recorded, but no much larger clone differs from it by a single base.

This sample also belongs to another study, concerning yellow fever vaccine responses in identical twins. As that second paper reports: The authors reported that the T cell response to vaccination in identical twins appeared partly convergent and partly personalized. In identical twins, the study followed T cell clones that responded to the vaccine with precision.

The sequence derives from a woman between 18 and 30 years old in good health. The sequenced sample consisted of CD4+ T cells sorted from blood.

The nucleotides are TGTGCCAGCAGCTCGAACAGGGGACTAGCGGACAGCTCCTACGAGCAGTACTTC. This encodes CASSSNRGLADSSYEQYF. The chain is assembled from TRBV7-6 and TRBJ2-7; TRBD2 agrees with 11 junctional bases. Per the germline V gene, SGHVS is the CDR1 and FNYEAQ is the CDR2. Clipping removes 4 bases from V and 0 bases from J, with 11 as the unmatched junction base count. There are 18 amino acids in the CDR3, from cysteine to phenylalanine inclusive. Only the CDR3 region is kept as DNA, spanning 54 bases read in frame from base 1.